The 21 T cell receptor beta chains reported below all come from one sample, sequenced in a study of cytotoxic CD8 clonotypes in ibrutinib-treated CLL. Libraries were prepared by immunoSEQ multiplex PCR; TCRdb keeps only in-frame clonotypes and omits some of them. The sample lists about 84,000 clones; about 86% were seen once. The input for sequencing was PBMCs, taken before ibrutinib treatment. The receptors originated from a human donor with chronic lymphocytic leukemia.

The J gene is TRBJ1-5, the V gene TRBV27, with 7 bases aligning to TRBD1. Germline V gives CDR1 MNHEY, CDR2 SMNVEV (reference sequence). The CDR3 consists of 16 residues. Trimming removed 4 bases from V and 7 bases from J; junction bases left unmatched: 13. The CDR3 DNA is TGTGCCAGCAGTTCCTCCGTACCCAGGGGGAGACAGCCCCAGCATTTT. Amino acids: CASSSSVPRGRQPQHF.

This chain uses TRBV4-2 with TRBJ1-5; D is unresolved. Trimming pared 3 bases from V and 8 bases from J, leaving 11 bases between. CDR3 length: 13 residues. The germline CDR1 and CDR2 sequences are LGHNA and YNFKEQ. The CDR3 is CASSQGREEPQHF. Here the CDR3 DNA reads TGTGCCAGCAGCCAGGGCCGAGAAGAGCCCCAGCATTTT.

V usage is TRBV9 and J usage is TRBJ2-7; TRBD2 aligns across 15 bases. The CDR3 loop spans 16 amino acids. CDR1 is SGDLS and CDR2 is YYNGEE in the germline V gene. The trim removed 7 bases at V and 2 bases at J, leaving 7 bases unmatched. The CDR3 sequence: CASGPGLAGGTYEQYF. In DNA form, the CDR3 reads TGTGCCAGCGGCCCGGGACTAGCGGGAGGTACCTACGAGCAGTACTTC.

The rearrangement uses TRBV15 and TRBJ2-3; D could derive from TRBD1 or TRBD2 (5 bases each). The CDR3 is made up of 16 amino acids. V was shortened by 1 base and J by 3 bases, with 14 bases between the two germline ends. The germline V gene encodes CDR1 LNHNV and CDR2 YYDKDF (reference sequence). CDR3 protein: CATSRGRGRETDTQYF. CDR3 DNA: TGTGCCACCAGCAGAGGAAGGGGCAGGGAGACAGATACGCAGTATTTT.

CDR3 residues: CASSGVGNEQFF. In DNA, the CDR3 is TGTGCCAGCAGTGGCGTAGGGAATGAGCAGTTCTTC. The gene calls are TRBV6-1 and TRBJ2-1, with no clear D. This CDR3 has 12 residues. V was clipped by 4 bases and J by 7 bases, with 8 bases between them. Germline V gene data show CDR1 as MNHNS and CDR2 as SASEGT.

The chain links TRBV28 to TRBJ1-3, with unresolved D. CDR1 and CDR2 (germline): MDHEN, SYDVKM. Trimming shortened V by 3 bases and J by 6 bases, and 6 bases separated the two germline ends. The CDR3 is made up of 12 amino acids. CDR3 nucleotide sequence: TGTGCCAGCAGTTTTTACACAAACACCATATATTTT. It codes for CASSFYTNTIYF.

The chain combines TRBV19 with TRBJ2-7; D is uncertain. Germline V lookup: CDR1 LNHDA, CDR2 SQIVND (reference sequence). This CDR3 contains 13 residues. Trimming stripped 5 bases from V and 6 bases from J, with 14 bases between. In DNA, the CDR3 is TGTGCCAGTAGTGGATCCCGGAATGTCGAGCAGTACTTC. This translates into CASSGSRNVEQYF.

This rearrangement joins TRBV30 to TRBJ1-2; a weak D match, TRBD1 (6 bases). This CDR3 comprises 13 residues. Looked up from germline, CDR1 is GTSNPN and CDR2 is SVGIG (reference sequence). Trimming cost V 2 bases and J 5 bases, with 12 bases left between them. The CDR3 protein is CAWSTQGWYGYTF. In DNA form, the CDR3 reads TGTGCCTGGAGTACCCAGGGGTGGTATGGCTACACCTTC.

The chain uses TRBV5-1 and TRBJ1-1; 9 bases agree with TRBD1. CDR3 size: 15 residues. Unmatched junction bases numbered 5, after V lost 4 bases and J lost 1 base. Germline CDR1 is SGHRS and CDR2 is YFSETQ. The CDR3, as DNA: TGCGCCAGCAGCATCCGGACAGGGGAGAACACTGAAGCTTTCTTT. Translated, it gives CASSIRTGENTEAFF.

This clone turned up a few times. The gene calls are TRBV28 and TRBJ2-7; TRBD2 matches at 7 bases. The CDR3 has 15 residues. V trimming: 3 bases; J trimming: 1 base; junction bases outside the gene matches: 6. CDR1 is MDHEN, CDR2 SYDVKM, per germline. The CDR3 sequence is CASSFAGLWSYEQYF. The CDR3 DNA reads TGTGCCAGCAGTTTCGCGGGACTATGGTCCTACGAGCAGTACTTC.

This clone came up once. The chain is built from TRBV2 and TRBJ2-7; a weak D match, TRBD1 (5 bases). There are 14 residues in the CDR3. Trimming took off 6 bases at V and 1 base at J, with 13 bases between the two ends. CDR1 and CDR2 from the germline V gene are SNHLY and FYNNEI. The CDR3 bases are TGTGCCAGCAGCCAGACAGTCAATTCCTACGAGCAGTACTTC. It translates to CASSQTVNSYEQYF.

The chain joins TRBV19 to TRBJ1-6, with TRBD1 matching over 9 bases. The CDR3 loop spans 13 amino acids. Germline V gene sequence: CDR1 LNHDA, CDR2 SQIVND (reference sequence). V was clipped by 8 bases and J by 8 bases; unmatched bases: 4. This chain's CDR3 is CASQGQGDSPLHF. CDR3 DNA sequence: TGTGCCAGTCAGGGACAGGGCGATTCACCCCTCCACTTT.

The chain couples TRBV4-1 to TRBJ2-7, with 12 bases matching TRBD2. Germline V gene lookup returns CDR1 MGHRA and CDR2 YSYEKL. The CDR3 extends over 17 amino acids. The trim removed 0 bases at V and 5 bases at J, leaving 8 bases unmatched. The CDR3 reads CASSQEWSSGRDHEQYF. The CDR3 nucleotides read TGCGCCAGCAGCCAAGAGTGGTCTAGCGGGAGGGACCACGAGCAGTACTTC.

The chain links TRBV30 to TRBJ1-2; D is unresolved. This CDR3 comprises 14 residues. Trimming removed 1 base from V and 4 bases from J, with 13 bases in between. The germline V gene encodes CDR1 GTSNPN and CDR2 SVGIG (reference sequence). Here the CDR3 DNA reads TGTGCCTGGAGTGCTCTCCAGACGGGCTATGGCTACACCTTC. This sequence encodes CAWSALQTGYGYTF.

The rearrangement links TRBV30 to TRBJ2-3; TRBD2 agrees at 8 bases. The CDR3 contains 14 residues. The germline CDR1 and CDR2 sequences are GTSNPN and SVGIG (reference sequence). V was clipped by 2 bases and J by 3 bases; unmatched bases: 4. The CDR3 is CAWSTGRATDTQYF. The CDR3 DNA is TGTGCCTGGAGTACCGGGAGGGCTACAGATACGCAGTATTTT.

The chain carries TRBV5-5 and TRBJ1-5, with D possibly matching TRBD1 (5 bases). V lost 4 bases to trimming and J lost 4 bases, with 12 bases between them. The CDR3 covers 14 residues. Germline CDR1 and CDR2: SGHKS and YYEKEE (reference sequence). The CDR3 region has the DNA TGTGCCAGCAGCGGTGGCGGGGGAAATCAGCCCCAGCATTTT. Protein: CASSGGGGNQPQHF.

V is TRBV27 and J is TRBJ1-5, with D unresolved. Per germline, CDR1 MNHEY and CDR2 SMNVEV (reference sequence). V was trimmed by 4 bases and J by 4 bases, leaving 11 bases between them. The CDR3 is 14 amino acids. CDR3 nucleotides: TGTGCCAGCAGTTCAAAGGACGGGAATCAGCCCCAGCATTTT. Protein product: CASSSKDGNQPQHF.

The V and J genes are TRBV7-9 and TRBJ1-4, with D hard to call. CDR3 length: 14 amino acids. V was pared by 3 bases and J by 0 bases, with 5 bases between. Germline V CDR1 and CDR2: SEHNR, FQNEAQ (reference sequence). The CDR3 here is CASSFGATNEKLFF. The CDR3 DNA sequence: TGTGCCAGCAGCTTTGGTGCAACTAATGAAAAACTGTTTTTT.

This clone came up a few times. V and J are TRBV27 and TRBJ1-2, with 7 bases fitting TRBD1. The ends lost 2 bases at V and 7 bases at J; junction bases unmatched: 10. CDR1 and CDR2 from the germline V gene are MNHEY and SMNVEV (reference sequence). The CDR3 is made up of 15 amino acids. The CDR3 DNA follows: TGTGCCAGCAGTTTAAAAGGGGGCTCTCGGAGTGGCTACACCTTC. Translating it yields CASSLKGGSRSGYTF.

Points on this clone: One end of the junction does not line up with germline, which may come from a read error. This chain joins TRBV9 and TRBJ2-5; 10 bases fit TRBD2. The germline V gene encodes CDR1 SGDLS and CDR2 YYNGEE. CDR3 size: 17 residues. CDR3 amino acids: CASSGRPEAGGQGTQYF. Written as DNA, the CDR3 is TGTGCCAGCAGCGGACGCCCGGAAGCGGGAGGGCAAGGGACCCAGTACTTC.

The genes are TRBV9 and TRBJ1-4; weak D call: TRBD1 (5 bases). From germline, CDR1 is SGDLS and CDR2 YYNGEE. CDR3 length: 14 amino acids. The V end lost 2 bases, the J end lost 7 bases, and 12 bases lay between the germline ends. For the CDR3, the DNA is TGTGCCAGCAGCGTGGAGGGGCAAGGTGAAAAACTGTTTTTT. Protein: CASSVEGQGEKLFF.